The 8 T cell receptor beta chains below were found in one sample sequenced in a study of blood T cells in healthy people across ages. A J-beta primer mix and a sample-barcoded 5' primer were used in a second PCR of roughly 7 to 12 cycles. From the 5' RACE reads, TCRdb called clonotypes with MiXCR, one entry per CDR3 protein. The sample includes about 1.8 million distinct CDR3 sequences, about 50% seen only once; the top ten take around 2.1%. Material for sequencing was blood. Receptors were obtained from a woman aged 40-49 years in good health.

The chain joins TRBV6-2 or TRBV6-3 to TRBJ2-1; 8 nucleotides line up with TRBD2. Germline V gene lookup returns CDR1 MNHEY and CDR2 SVGEGT. The CDR3 spans 14 residues. With 6 bases clipped from V and 8 bases from J, the junction kept 9 bases outside the gene matches. This CDR3 is CASSPGDGRDEQFF. Written as DNA, the CDR3 is TGTGCCAGCAGCCCAGGGGACGGGAGGGATGAGCAGTTCTTC.

This chain joins TRBV7-8 and TRBJ2-6; D is uncertain. V shed 2 bases and J shed 2 bases, with 13 bases lying between them. The germline V gene has CDR1 SGHVS and CDR2 FQNEAQ. The CDR3 covers 17 residues. The CDR3 here is CASSLSGFGAGANVLTF. CDR3 coding DNA: TGTGCCAGCAGCTTATCTGGGTTTGGTGCTGGGGCCAACGTCCTGACTTTC.

This clonotype was observed at least ten times. The gene calls are TRBV6-2 or TRBV6-3 and TRBJ2-1; 9 nucleotides agree with TRBD1. This CDR3 region has 15 residues. Trimming at V came to 7 bases and at J to 6 bases, leaving 10 bases not matched to a gene. Germline CDR1 and CDR2: MNHEY and SVGEGT. The CDR3 loop is CASTTTGTGRNEQFF. CDR3 nucleotide sequence: TGTGCCAGCACCACAACCGGGACAGGGCGCAATGAGCAGTTCTTC.

This clonotype was detected only a few times. This chain joins TRBV18 and TRBJ1-4, with D maybe TRBD1 (5 bases). CDR1 and CDR2 from the germline V gene are KGHSH and LQKENI. V lost 8 bases, J lost 6 bases, and 16 bases lay in between. CDR3 size: 14 residues. The CDR3 region has the DNA TGTGCCAGCCAGCGGGACGTCGCCCATGAAAAACTGTTTTTT. This encodes CASQRDVAHEKLFF. Full variable domain (outside the CDR3, taken from reference TRBV18 and TRBJ1-4): NAGVMQNPRHLVRRRGQEARLRCSPMKGHSHVYWYRQLPEEGLKFMVYLQKENIIDESGMPKERFSAEFPKEGPSILRIQQVVRGDSAAYFCASQRDVAHEKLFFGSGTQLSVL.

V usage is TRBV29-1 and J usage is TRBJ2-3; 11 bases match TRBD2. J was trimmed by 1 base and V by 0 bases; bases with no gene match: 12. CDR1 is SQVTM, CDR2 ANQGSEA, per germline. The CDR3 has 19 amino acids. CDR3 sequence reads: CSVEDPTSGIRPRTDTQYF. DNA for the CDR3: TGCAGCGTTGAAGACCCGACTAGCGGGATTAGACCACGCACAGATACGCAGTATTTT.

V is TRBV6-2 or TRBV6-3 and J is TRBJ1-2; D not certain. The V end lost 0 bases, the J end lost 3 bases, and 11 bases lay between the germline ends. This CDR3 region has 15 residues. In germline, CDR1 is MNHEY, CDR2 SVGEGT. In DNA form, the CDR3 reads TGTGCCAGCAGTTACTCAGGGCAGACCTACTATGGCTACACCTTC. Residues: CASSYSGQTYYGYTF.

This rearrangement joins TRBV24-1 to TRBJ2-7; the D is unclear. Germline V lookup: CDR1 KGHDR, CDR2 SFDVKD. Trimming pared 3 bases from V and 6 bases from J, leaving 14 bases between. The CDR3 sequence is 14 residues long. The CDR3 here is CATSDGGQLGEQYF. CDR3 DNA: TGTGCCACCAGTGATGGTGGGCAGCTCGGCGAGCAGTACTTC.

Remarks on this clonotype: At one end the junction does not follow the germline gene, possibly because of a read error. V gene TRBV9 combines with J gene TRBJ2-5; 11 nucleotides line up with TRBD2. CDR1 SGDLS and CDR2 YYNGEE come from the germline V gene. There are 17 residues in the CDR3. The CDR3 sequence is CASSPRLAGSNQETLYF. CDR3 bases: TGTGCCAGCAGCCCCAGACTAGCGGGGAGCAACCAAGAGACCCTGTACTTC. The complete variable domain, with remaining parts taken from reference TRBV9 and TRBJ2-5, reads DSGVTQTPKHLITATGQRVTLRCSPRSGDLSVYWYQQSLDQGLQFLIQYYNGEERAKGNILERFSAQQFPDLHSELNLSSLELGDSALYFCASSPRLAGSNQETLYFGPGTRLLVL.